This T cell receptor beta chain was captured by sequencing in a study of CD8+CD57+ T cells in acquired aplastic anemia. Those patients picked for sequencing had displayed CD8+CD57+ cell expansion on flow cytometry. TCR beta VDJ and CDR3 profiling used genomic DNA as template. TCRdb re-derived calls from the reads in MiXCR, one entry per CDR3 protein. The repertoire holds 75,000 to 80,000 distinct CDR3 sequences, with around 70% as singletons. This CDR3 is 13 amino acids long. CDR1 is MNHEY and CDR2 is SMNVEV in the germline V gene (reference sequence). V gave up 2 bases and J gave up 9 bases, with 10 bases separating them.

This receptor was identified in a human donor with aplastic anemia. The chain is built from TRBV27 and TRBJ2-2, with a possible D match to TRBD1 (6 bases). The sequencing input was sorted CD4+, CD8+, or CD8+CD57+ T cells (not recorded which) from PBMCs. The CDR3 nucleotides are TGTGCCAGCAGTTTACAGGGGAAGTGGGAGCTGTTTTTT. It yields the protein CASSLQGKWELFF.